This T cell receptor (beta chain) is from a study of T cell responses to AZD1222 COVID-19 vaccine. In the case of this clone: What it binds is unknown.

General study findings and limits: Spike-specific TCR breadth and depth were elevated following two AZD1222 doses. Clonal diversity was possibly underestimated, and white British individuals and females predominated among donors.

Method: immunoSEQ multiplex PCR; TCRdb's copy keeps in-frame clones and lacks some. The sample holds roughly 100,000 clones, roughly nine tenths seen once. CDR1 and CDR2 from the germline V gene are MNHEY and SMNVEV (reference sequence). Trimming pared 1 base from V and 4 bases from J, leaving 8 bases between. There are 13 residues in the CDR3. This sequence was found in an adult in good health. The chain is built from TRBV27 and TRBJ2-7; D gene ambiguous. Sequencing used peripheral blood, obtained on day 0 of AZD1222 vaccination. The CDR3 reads CASSLFPEYEQYF. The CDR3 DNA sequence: TGTGCCAGCAGTTTATTCCCCGAATACGAGCAGTACTTC.